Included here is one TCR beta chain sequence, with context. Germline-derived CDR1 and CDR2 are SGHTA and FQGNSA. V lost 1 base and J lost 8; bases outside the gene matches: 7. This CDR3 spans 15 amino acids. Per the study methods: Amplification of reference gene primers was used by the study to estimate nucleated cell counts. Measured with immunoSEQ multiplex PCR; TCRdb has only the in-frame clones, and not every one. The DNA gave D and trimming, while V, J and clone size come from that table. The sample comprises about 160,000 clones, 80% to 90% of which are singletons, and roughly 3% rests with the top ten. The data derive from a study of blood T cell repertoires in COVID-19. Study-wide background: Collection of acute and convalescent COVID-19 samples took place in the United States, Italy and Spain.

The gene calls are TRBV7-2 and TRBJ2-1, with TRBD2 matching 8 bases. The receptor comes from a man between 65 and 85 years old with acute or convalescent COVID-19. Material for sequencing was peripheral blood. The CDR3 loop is CASSLVSGGPDEQFF. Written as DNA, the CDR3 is TGTGCCAGCAGCTTAGTATCGGGAGGGCCCGATGAGCAGTTCTTC.